This TCR beta chain is from a study of cytomegalovirus exposure and HLA in healthy donors. Notes on the study in general: Immune exposure information available was restricted to CMV serostatus.

PCR amplification relied on 60 Vbeta primers (plus 13 Jbeta primers). Original processing notes: An analysis that came later counted tens of millions of unique TCR beta chains, approximately 10 million shared. Generated by immunoSEQ multiplex PCR, the TCRdb table keeps only in-frame clones and is missing some. The DNA was the basis for D and trimming; V, J and clone size are from that table. The sample shows 140,000 to 150,000 clones, roughly 9.8% of them seen only once. Each donor was healthy, and each was a bone marrow donor. Details on this clone: The antigen is unknown.

The receptor comes from a man between 50 and 59 years old in good health and CMV-seronegative. Sequenced: PBMCs.

The CDR3 spells CASSSGQGGHEQYF. CDR3 DNA sequence: TGCGCCAGCAGCTCTGGACAGGGGGGGCACGAGCAGTACTTC. The chain carries TRBV5-1 and TRBJ2-7; 10 bases align to TRBD1. V was pared by 3 bases and J by 5 bases, with 5 bases of the junction left unmatched. The germline CDR1 and CDR2 sequences are SGHRS and YFSETQ. The length of the CDR3 is 14 residues. Full variable domain (outside the CDR3, taken from reference TRBV5-1 and TRBJ2-7): KAGVTQTPRYLIKTRGQQVTLSCSPISGHRSVSWYQQTPGQGLQFLFEYFSETQRNKGNFPGRFSGRQFSNSRSEMNVSTLELGDSALYLCASSSGQGGHEQYFGPGTRLTVT.